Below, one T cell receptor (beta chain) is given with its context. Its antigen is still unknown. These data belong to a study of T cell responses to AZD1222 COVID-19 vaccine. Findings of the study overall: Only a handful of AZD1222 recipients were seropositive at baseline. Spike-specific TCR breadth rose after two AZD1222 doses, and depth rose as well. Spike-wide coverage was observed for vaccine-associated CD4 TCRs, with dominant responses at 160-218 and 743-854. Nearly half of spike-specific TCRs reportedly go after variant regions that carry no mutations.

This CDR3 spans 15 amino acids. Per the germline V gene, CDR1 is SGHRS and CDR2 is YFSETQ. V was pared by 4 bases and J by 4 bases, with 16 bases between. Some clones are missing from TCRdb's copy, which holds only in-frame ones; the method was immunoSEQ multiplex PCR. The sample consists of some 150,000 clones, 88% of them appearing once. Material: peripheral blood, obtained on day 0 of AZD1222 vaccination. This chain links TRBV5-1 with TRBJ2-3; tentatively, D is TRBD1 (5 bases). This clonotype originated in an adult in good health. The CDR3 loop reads CASSLTTEGSDTQYF. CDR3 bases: TGCGCCAGCAGCCTTACGACAGAAGGATCAGATACGCAGTATTTT.